What follows are 20 T cell receptor beta chains derived from one specimen sequenced in a study of blood T cell repertoires in COVID-19. Profiled with immunoSEQ multiplex PCR; TCRdb holds only in-frame clones, not every one. In the table there are a few hundred thousand clones, about 89% of which are singletons. Sequencing was carried out using PBMCs or T cells enriched from blood (not recorded which). These receptors all come from a human donor in a cohort exposed to, infected with or recovered from COVID-19 (not recorded which). The donor label of this sample is uncertain.

This clone turned up a few times. The V and J genes are TRBV6-4 and TRBJ2-3; the match to TRBD2 covers 8 bases. Trimming at V came to 0 bases and at J to 4 bases, leaving 3 bases not matched to a gene. The V gene's germline CDR1 is MRHNA and CDR2 SNTAGT. The CDR3 is 15 amino acids. The CDR3 region is CASSDSTGGPDTQYF. DNA for the CDR3: TGTGCCAGCAGTGACTCGACGGGGGGGCCAGATACGCAGTATTTT.

The chain combines TRBV18 with TRBJ2-7, with 9 bases matching TRBD1. V trimming: 3 bases; J trimming: 3 bases; junction bases outside the gene matches: 15. Germline-derived CDR1 and CDR2 are KGHSH and LQKENI. The CDR3 spans 18 residues. The CDR3 nucleotides are TGTGCCAGCTCACCTTTTCTGCCTGGGACAGGGACTCTCTACGAGCAGTACTTC. Translated, it gives CASSPFLPGTGTLYEQYF.

This chain joins TRBV6-5 and TRBJ1-1; no clear D gene. CDR1 MNHEY and CDR2 SVGAGI come from the germline V gene. The germline V and J ends were trimmed by 8 bases and 1 base, with 5 bases remaining between them. The CDR3 is made up of 11 amino acids. The CDR3 region is CASRRNTEAFF. The CDR3 DNA sequence: TGTGCCAGCCGGAGGAACACTGAAGCTTTCTTT.

The chain is built from TRBV5-4 and TRBJ2-3, with 9 nucleotides matching TRBD1. This CDR3 has 15 residues. Trimming cost V 3 bases and J 4 bases; bases outside gene matches: 6. Germline V gene data show CDR1 as SGHNT and CDR2 as YYREEE (reference sequence). The CDR3 here is CASSSTGTGSDTQYF. The CDR3 bases are TGTGCCAGCAGCTCTACCGGGACAGGGTCAGATACGCAGTATTTT.

V gene TRBV10-2 combines with J gene TRBJ2-7; no clear D gene. The CDR3 is 12 amino acids. Trimming took 7 bases from V and 7 from J, leaving 14 bases between them. The germline gives CDR1 WSHSY, CDR2 SAAADI. The chain's CDR3 is CASKLAHGEQYF. CDR3 sequence (DNA): TGCGCCAGCAAATTGGCCCATGGTGAGCAGTACTTC.

The CDR3, as DNA: TGTGCCAGCAGTTCAGGTGGATCCCGGCCCCAGCATTTT. Translating it yields CASSSGGSRPQHF. The rearrangement links TRBV3-1 (or the pseudogene TRBV3-2) to TRBJ1-5; D gene uncertain. Germline loops: CDR1 LGHDT, CDR2 YNNKEL (reference sequence). CDR3 size: 13 residues. Trimming took off 6 bases at V and 9 bases at J, with 15 bases between the two ends.

The chain links TRBV29-1 to TRBJ1-1, with D maybe TRBD1 (6 bases). Per germline, CDR1 SQVTM and CDR2 ANQGSEA. The CDR3 has 12 residues. The V gene lost 0 bases and the J gene lost 7 bases, with 9 bases spanning the gap. The CDR3 spells CSVEDLGGEAFF. The DNA of the CDR3 is TGCAGCGTTGAAGATTTAGGGGGTGAAGCTTTCTTT.

This chain connects TRBV5-1 to TRBJ2-3; 8 nucleotides line up with TRBD2. Germline trimming cut 0 bases from V and 6 bases from J; bases unmatched to any gene: 6. The germline V gene has CDR1 SGHRS and CDR2 YFSETQ. The CDR3 runs to 15 residues. CDR3 DNA sequence: TGCGCCAGCAGCTTGGGCACTAGCGGAGGGGATACGCAGTATTTT. Encoded protein: CASSLGTSGGDTQYF.

The CDR3 loop reads CASSPSGSYEQYF. The CDR3 DNA sequence: TGTGCCAGCTCGCCTTCGGGTAGCTACGAGCAGTACTTC. V usage is TRBV18 and J usage is TRBJ2-7; no reliable D call. This CDR3 has 13 amino acids. Trimming cost V 6 bases and J 3 bases, with 12 bases left between them. Germline V gene data show CDR1 as KGHSH and CDR2 as LQKENI.

The chain uses TRBV3-1 (or the pseudogene TRBV3-2) and TRBJ1-1; D is perhaps TRBD1 (6 bases). From germline, CDR1 is LGHDT and CDR2 YNNKEL (reference sequence). V was shortened by 1 base and J by 5 bases, with 17 bases between the two germline ends. This CDR3 has 16 residues. CDR3 residues: CASSQGSGEFRTEAFF. CDR3 nucleotide sequence: TGTGCCAGCAGCCAAGGGTCAGGGGAGTTCAGGACTGAAGCTTTCTTT.

In its sample, this clone was seen once. This sample also contains other DNA sequences that code for the same CDR3. The chain is built from TRBV7-8 and TRBJ1-2, with D perhaps TRBD1 (6 bases). Germline loops: CDR1 SGHVS, CDR2 FQNEAQ. The CDR3 runs to 13 residues. The germline V and J ends were trimmed by 1 base and 4 bases, with 7 bases remaining between them. CDR3 nucleotide sequence: TGTGCCAGCAGCTTAGGGACAGCCTATGGCTACACCTTC. Protein sequence: CASSLGTAYGYTF.

The chain links TRBV27 to TRBJ1-2; TRBD1 agrees at 9 bases. In germline, CDR1 is MNHEY, CDR2 SMNVEV (reference sequence). V gave up 7 bases and J gave up 7 bases; unmatched junction bases: 13. This CDR3 region has 15 residues. This chain's CDR3 is CASTHRGQGRGGYTF. In nucleotides, the CDR3 is TGTGCCAGCACCCACAGGGGACAGGGTCGTGGTGGCTACACCTTC.

This chain links TRBV2 with TRBJ2-2, with 9 bases matching TRBD2. V shed 1 base and J 1 base; nucleotides not matched to a gene: 1. The CDR3 sequence is 16 residues long. The germline CDR1 and CDR2 sequences are SNHLY and FYNNEI. The CDR3 region is CASSEELAGNTGELFF. The CDR3 nucleotides are TGTGCCAGCAGTGAAGAACTAGCGGGGAACACCGGGGAGCTGTTTTTT.

The chain recombines TRBV7-2 with TRBJ2-5, with TRBD2 as a possible D gene (6 bases). Germline V CDR1 and CDR2: SGHTA, FQGNSA. Deletions cut 2 bases from V and 5 bases from J, with 9 bases between. CDR3 size: 13 residues. The CDR3 loop reads CASSLSGSETQYF. Written as DNA, the CDR3 is TGTGCCAGCAGCTTATCCGGGAGCGAGACCCAGTACTTC.

The J gene is TRBJ1-2, the V gene TRBV9; 8 bases agree with TRBD1. The CDR3 has 17 amino acids. V shed 0 bases and J 3 bases; nucleotides not matched to a gene: 10. Germline V gives CDR1 SGDLS, CDR2 YYNGEE. This CDR3 is CASSVATDRDVDYGYTF. DNA for the CDR3: TGTGCCAGCAGCGTAGCGACGGACAGGGATGTTGACTATGGCTACACCTTC.

The chain couples TRBV18 to TRBJ1-1, with 9 bases fitting TRBD1. The ends lost 3 bases at V and 5 bases at J; junction bases unmatched: 7. Germline CDR1 and CDR2: KGHSH and LQKENI. The CDR3 sequence is 15 residues long. Written as DNA, the CDR3 is TGTGCCAGCTCACCCTCACGACAGGGGGTAACTGAAGCTTTCTTT. This codes for CASSPSRQGVTEAFF.

CDR3 sequence reads: CASSIEAGVSYEQYF. As DNA, the CDR3 is TGTGCCAGTAGTATAGAGGCGGGGGTTTCCTACGAGCAGTACTTC. The chain recombines TRBV19 with TRBJ2-7; 7 bases are shared with TRBD2. The CDR3 consists of 15 residues. Germline CDR1 is LNHDA and CDR2 is SQIVND (reference sequence). The J segment lost 1 base and the V segment lost 0 bases, leaving 3 bases of the junction unmatched.

J is TRBJ1-5 and V is TRBV4-2, with 7 bases aligning to TRBD1. J gave up 2 bases and V 4 bases, and 5 bases lay outside the gene matches. The CDR3 has 15 amino acids. The germline CDR1 and CDR2 sequences are LGHNA and YNFKEQ. The CDR3 sequence: CASSRLGTGNQPQHF. CDR3 DNA: TGTGCCAGCAGCCGATTAGGGACAGGCAATCAGCCCCAGCATTTT.

The rearrangement links TRBV11-2 to TRBJ1-4; D is undetermined. CDR1 SGHAT and CDR2 FQNNGV come from the germline V gene. This CDR3 comprises 13 residues. Trimming pared 3 bases from V and 8 bases from J, leaving 10 bases between. DNA for the CDR3: TGTGCCAGCAGCTTTCTTGGTGAGGAAAAACTGTTTTTT. Protein: CASSFLGEEKLFF.

In its sample, this clone was seen once. This chain uses TRBV11-2 with TRBJ2-5; 7 bases match TRBD2. This CDR3 spans 14 amino acids. The J segment lost 1 base and the V segment lost 4 bases, leaving 3 bases of the junction unmatched. Germline V gives CDR1 SGHAT, CDR2 FQNNGV. For the CDR3, the DNA is TGTGCCAGCAGCTCCTGGACTAGCCAAGAGACCCAGTACTTC. It encodes CASSSWTSQETQYF.